The sequence of this T cell receptor beta chain was determined in a study of blood T cell repertoires in COVID-19. The CDR3 runs to 15 residues. J was trimmed by 6 bases and V by 1 base; bases with no gene match: 3. Germline V gives CDR1 SEHNR, CDR2 FQNEAQ (reference sequence). The data were produced by immunoSEQ multiplex PCR, yet TCRdb's version contains in-frame clones alone and is incomplete. Of about 130,000 clones detected, 70% to 80% appear once; the ten largest clones hold around 5%. Sequenced input: peripheral blood. The clonotype comes from a woman in her sixties or seventies with COVID-19, enrolled during active disease. The gene calls are TRBV7-9 and TRBJ2-3; 11 bases map to TRBD2. The CDR3 DNA follows: TGTGCCAGCAGCTTAGGCCTAGCGGGGGGCGATACGCAGTATTTT. Encoded protein: CASSLGLAGGDTQYF.